These T cell receptor beta chains were read from a single sample in a study of blood T cell repertoires in COVID-19. Sequenced by immunoSEQ multiplex PCR; TCRdb stores in-frame clones only, minus some. In the table there are approximately 230,000 clones, roughly 82% of which are singletons. The sequenced sample consisted of peripheral blood. These receptors were collected from a woman aged 80 or over with active or convalescent COVID-19. The CDR3 runs from the conserved cysteine through the conserved F or W. A D gene is named only where the DNA matches it firmly. For some rows the clone size is stated as once, few or many, or as a class when expanded; others skip it.

d_gene: TRBD2
j_gene: TRBJ2-3
abundance: NA
v_gene: TRBV5-1
CDR3nt: TGCGCCAGCAGCTGGGGACTAGCGGCTCGAAGGACGCAGTATTTT
CDR3aa: CASSWGLAARRTQYF

d_gene: TRBD1
j_gene: TRBJ2-7
abundance: once
v_gene: TRBV15
CDR3nt: TGTGCCACCAGCACACGCGGACAGGACGGTTACGAGCAGTACTTC
CDR3aa: CATSTRGQDGYEQYF

d_gene: NA
j_gene: TRBJ2-7
abundance: NA
v_gene: TRBV2
CDR3nt: TGTGCCAGCAGTGTAATTCCGGGTTCCTACGAGCAGTACTTC
CDR3aa: CASSVIPGSYEQYF

d_gene: TRBD1
j_gene: TRBJ1-2
abundance: NA
v_gene: TRBV5-1
CDR3nt: TGCGCCAGCAGCGTTGGGGACAGGAGTGGCTACACCTTC
CDR3aa: CASSVGDRSGYTF

d_gene: TRBD2
j_gene: TRBJ2-7
abundance: NA
v_gene: TRBV28
CDR3nt: TGTGCCAGCAGTTTAGCGTGGGGGGGAGGTTCCTACGAGCAGTACTTC
CDR3aa: CASSLAWGGGSYEQYF

d_gene: TRBD2
j_gene: TRBJ2-2
abundance: NA
v_gene: TRBV5-1
CDR3nt: TGCGCCAGCAGCCCCCCCACTAGCGGGAGGGCCAGGGAGCTGTTTTTT
CDR3aa: CASSPPTSGRARELFF

d_gene: TRBD1
j_gene: TRBJ2-5
abundance: NA
v_gene: TRBV29-1
CDR3nt: TGCAGCGCCCGGACAGGGTCTGGGGAGACCCAGTACTTC
CDR3aa: CSARTGSGETQYF

d_gene: TRBD1
j_gene: TRBJ1-4
abundance: NA
v_gene: TRBV5-1
CDR3nt: TGCGCCAGCAGCCCTGGACAGGCTGAAAAACTGTTTTTT
CDR3aa: CASSPGQAEKLFF

d_gene: TRBD2
j_gene: TRBJ2-3
abundance: NA
v_gene: TRBV15
CDR3nt: TGTGCCACCAGCCTCCGAGCGGTAGCGGGGAGCACAGATACGCAGTATTTT
CDR3aa: CATSLRAVAGSTDTQYF

d_gene: NA
j_gene: TRBJ1-5
abundance: once
v_gene: TRBV6-5
CDR3nt: TGTGCCAGCACCATAGACAGGTGGAGCAATCAGCCCCAGCATTTT
CDR3aa: CASTIDRWSNQPQHF

d_gene: TRBD2
j_gene: TRBJ2-1
abundance: NA
v_gene: TRBV5-1
CDR3nt: TGCGCCAGTTCCAGGGGGGTCCTGGCGGGAGGGGAGGGTGAGCAGTTCTTC
CDR3aa: CASSRGVLAGGEGEQFF

d_gene: NA
j_gene: TRBJ1-1
abundance: NA
v_gene: TRBV7-9
CDR3nt: TGTGCCAGCAGTCACACCCCCCGGGAACCCCGAAGTGAAGCTTTCTTT
CDR3aa: CASSHTPREPRSEAFF

d_gene: NA
j_gene: TRBJ1-5
abundance: NA
v_gene: TRBV28
CDR3nt: TGTGCCAGCACAGCACCGGGGTTTAGCAATCAGCCCCAGCATTTT
CDR3aa: CASTAPGFSNQPQHF

d_gene: NA
j_gene: TRBJ1-5
abundance: NA
v_gene: TRBV7-2
CDR3nt: TGTGCCAGCAGCAGGGGACAATCCCATCAGCCCCAGCATTTT
CDR3aa: CASSRGQSHQPQHF

d_gene: NA
j_gene: TRBJ1-4
abundance: NA
v_gene: TRBV10-2
CDR3nt: TGCGCCAGCAGGAATCAACGTCAGCGTACCGGTGAAAAACTGTTTTTT
CDR3aa: CASRNQRQRTGEKLFF

d_gene: TRBD1
j_gene: TRBJ2-7
abundance: NA
v_gene: TRBV27
CDR3nt: TGTGCCAGCACCTCACGACAGGGAGTCTACGAGCAGTACTTC
CDR3aa: CASTSRQGVYEQYF

d_gene: TRBD2
j_gene: TRBJ2-3
abundance: NA
v_gene: TRBV5-1
CDR3nt: TGCGCCAGCAGCTCGGGACAGTTGGGACTAGCGGGAGGAACAGATACGCAGTATTTT
CDR3aa: CASSSGQLGLAGGTDTQYF

d_gene: NA
j_gene: TRBJ1-5
abundance: NA
v_gene: TRBV12-3/TRBV12-4
CDR3nt: TGTGCCAGCACTCCCGCCGGGGTTCAGCCCCAGCATTTT
CDR3aa: CASTPAGVQPQHF

d_gene: NA
j_gene: TRBJ1-5
abundance: NA
v_gene: TRBV20-1
CDR3nt: TGCAGTGCTAGTGGGGACATAATTGATAGCAATCAGCCCCAGCATTTT
CDR3aa: CSASGDIIDSNQPQHF

d_gene: TRBD1
j_gene: TRBJ2-1
abundance: NA
v_gene: TRBV7-9
CDR3nt: TGTGCCAGCAGTCACGGGACAGGGGATCCCTACAATGAGCAGTTCTTC
CDR3aa: CASSHGTGDPYNEQFF

d_gene: NA
j_gene: TRBJ1-4
abundance: NA
v_gene: TRBV9
CDR3nt: TGTGCCAGCAGCCCGAGAAGTCGGACAGCCGGTACAACTAATGAAAAACTGTTTTTT
CDR3aa: CASSPRSRTAGTTNEKLFF

d_gene: TRBD1
j_gene: TRBJ2-2
abundance: NA
v_gene: TRBV6-5
CDR3nt: TGTGCCGTGTCCGGGACAGGGTACACCGGGGAGCTGTTTTTT
CDR3aa: CAVSGTGYTGELFF

d_gene: NA
j_gene: TRBJ2-2
abundance: NA
v_gene: TRBV2
CDR3nt: TGTGCCAGCAGTGAACGGGTAGTTATGGCGACCGGGGAGCTGTTTTTT
CDR3aa: CASSERVVMATGELFF

d_gene: TRBD1
j_gene: TRBJ1-1
abundance: NA
v_gene: TRBV5-8
CDR3nt: TGTGCCGGTACCGGGACAGGGTTTTTGGACACTGAAGCTTTCTTT
CDR3aa: CAGTGTGFLDTEAFF

d_gene: NA
j_gene: TRBJ1-2
abundance: NA
v_gene: TRBV6-5
CDR3nt: TGTGCTACAGTTTCAGGGATCTATGGCTACACCTTC
CDR3aa: CATVSGIYGYTF

d_gene: NA
j_gene: TRBJ1-4
abundance: NA
v_gene: TRBV11-2
CDR3nt: TGTGCCAGCAAATTAGGGCGGGGGGCCCAGCCAACTAATGAAAAACTGTTTTTT
CDR3aa: CASKLGRGAQPTNEKLFF

d_gene: NA
j_gene: TRBJ1-5
abundance: NA
v_gene: TRBV24-1
CDR3nt: TGTGCCACCAGTGATCGGAGGGGTCAGCCCCAGCATTTT
CDR3aa: CATSDRRGQPQHF